The present entry profiles one T cell receptor (beta chain) with its context. V was shortened by 6 bases and J by 3 bases, with 15 bases between the two germline ends. The CDR3 has 15 residues. Germline V gene sequence: CDR1 MNHEY, CDR2 SVGAGI. The data originate from a study of blood T cell repertoires in COVID-19. The wider study: Samples came from the United States, Italy and Spain, spanning acute and convalescent COVID-19. In each case, the material was cDNA or gDNA derived from T cells, B-cell-depleted T cells, or PBMCs.

Original data processing: Nucleated cell number was recorded as an estimate derived from reference gene primer amplification. TCRdb's table, derived via immunoSEQ multiplex PCR, lists solely in-frame clones and lacks some. The D gene and trimming were derived from the DNA, and the V and J assignments and clone size from that table. The sample shows approximately 190,000 clones, nearly 90% of them seen only once. The clonotype comes from a man aged 55 to 70 with active or convalescent COVID-19. V and J are TRBV6-5 and TRBJ1-5; unclear D gene. What was sequenced was peripheral blood. CDR3 amino acids: CASRAEATTNQPQHF. CDR3 DNA: TGTGCCAGCAGGGCCGAGGCAACAACCAATCAGCCCCAGCATTTT.